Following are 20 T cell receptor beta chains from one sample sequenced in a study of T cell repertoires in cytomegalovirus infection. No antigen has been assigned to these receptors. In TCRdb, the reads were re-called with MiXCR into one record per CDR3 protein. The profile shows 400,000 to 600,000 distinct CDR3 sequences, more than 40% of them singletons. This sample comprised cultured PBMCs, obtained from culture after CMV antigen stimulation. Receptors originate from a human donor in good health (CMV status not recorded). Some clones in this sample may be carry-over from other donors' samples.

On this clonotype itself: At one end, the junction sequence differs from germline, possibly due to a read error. CDR3 sequence (DNA): TGTGCCAGCAGCCAAGGGGTTTCTTTCGAATCCGGGGAGCTGTTTTTT. Encoded protein: CASSQGVSFESGELFF. The V gene is TRBV4-1, the J gene TRBJ2-2; TRBD1 might be the D (5 bases). The CDR3 is 16 residues long. The germline V gene has CDR1 MGHRA and CDR2 YSYEKL.

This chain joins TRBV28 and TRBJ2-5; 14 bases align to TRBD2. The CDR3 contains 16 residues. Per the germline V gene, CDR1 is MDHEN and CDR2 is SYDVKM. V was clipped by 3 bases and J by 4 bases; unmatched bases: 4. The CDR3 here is CASSFPGTSGGETQYF. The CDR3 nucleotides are TGTGCCAGCAGTTTCCCCGGGACTAGCGGGGGAGAGACCCAGTACTTC.

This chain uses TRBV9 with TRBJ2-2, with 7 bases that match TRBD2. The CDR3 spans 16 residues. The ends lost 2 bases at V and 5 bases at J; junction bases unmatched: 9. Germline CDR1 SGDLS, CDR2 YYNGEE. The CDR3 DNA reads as TGTGCCAGCAGCGTTGGACTAGTTCAGGAAACCGGGGAGCTGTTTTTT. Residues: CASSVGLVQETGELFF.

The CDR3: CASSPRDRDLNEQFF. In nucleotides, the CDR3 is TGTGCCAGCAGCCCCCGGGACAGGGATTTAAATGAGCAGTTCTTC. The V and J genes are TRBV7-2 and TRBJ2-1, with 9 bases aligning to TRBD1. The CDR3 consists of 15 residues. The V and J ends lost 5 bases and 7 bases, in that order; junction bases with no gene match: 9. Germline CDR1 and CDR2: SGHTA and FQGNSA.

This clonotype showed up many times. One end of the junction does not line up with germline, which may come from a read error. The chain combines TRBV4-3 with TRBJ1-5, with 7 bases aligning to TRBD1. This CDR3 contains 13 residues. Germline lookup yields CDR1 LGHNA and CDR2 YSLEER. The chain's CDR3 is CASSQDRDQPQHF. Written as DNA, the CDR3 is TGTGCCAGCAGCCAAGACAGGGACCAGCCCCAGCATTTT.

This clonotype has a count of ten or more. The CDR3 loop is CASSFGQNTEAFF. CDR3 DNA sequence: TGTGCCAGCAGCTTCGGACAGAACACTGAAGCTTTCTTT. The V and J genes are TRBV5-4 and TRBJ1-1, with a weak D call TRBD1 (5 bases). The CDR3 contains 13 residues. Germline CDR1 SGHNT, CDR2 YYREEE (reference sequence). With 2 bases removed from V and 1 base from J, the gap between germline ends came to 6 bases.

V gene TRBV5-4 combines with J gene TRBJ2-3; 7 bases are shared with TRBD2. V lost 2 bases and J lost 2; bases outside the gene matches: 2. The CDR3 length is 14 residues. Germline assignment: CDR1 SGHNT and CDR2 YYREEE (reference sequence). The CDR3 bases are TGTGCCAGCAGCTTTGGGAGGGCCACAGATACGCAGTATTTT. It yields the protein CASSFGRATDTQYF.

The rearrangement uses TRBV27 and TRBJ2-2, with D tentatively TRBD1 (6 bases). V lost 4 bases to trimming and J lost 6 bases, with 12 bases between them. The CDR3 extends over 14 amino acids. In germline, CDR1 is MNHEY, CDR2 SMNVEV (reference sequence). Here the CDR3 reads CASSSSQGPGELFF. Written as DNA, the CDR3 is TGTGCCAGCAGTTCGTCACAGGGCCCCGGGGAGCTGTTTTTT.

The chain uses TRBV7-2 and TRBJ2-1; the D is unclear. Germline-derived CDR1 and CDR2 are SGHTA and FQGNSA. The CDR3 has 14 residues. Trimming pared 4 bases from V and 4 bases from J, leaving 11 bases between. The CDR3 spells CASSSTLNYNEQFF. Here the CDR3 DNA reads TGTGCCAGCAGCTCGACTTTGAATTACAATGAGCAGTTCTTC.

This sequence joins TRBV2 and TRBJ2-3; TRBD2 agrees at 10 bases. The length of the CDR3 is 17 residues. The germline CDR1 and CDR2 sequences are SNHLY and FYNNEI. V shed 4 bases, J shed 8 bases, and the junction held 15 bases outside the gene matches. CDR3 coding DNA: TGTGCCAGCAGTGTTGTGCCAGCGGGGGGGGCCGCAGGTACGCAGTATTTT. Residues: CASSVVPAGGAAGTQYF. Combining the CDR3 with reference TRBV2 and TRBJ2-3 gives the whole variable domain EPEVTQTPSHQVTQMGQEVILRCVPISNHLYFYWYRQILGQKVEFLVSFYNNEISEKSEIFDDQFSVERPDGSNFTLKIRSTKLEDSAMYFCASSVVPAGGAAGTQYFGPGTRLTVL.

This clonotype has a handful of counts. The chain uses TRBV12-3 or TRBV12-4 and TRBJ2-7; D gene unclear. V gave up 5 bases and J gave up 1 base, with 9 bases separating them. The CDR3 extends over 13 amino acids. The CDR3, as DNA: TGTGCCAGCAGTCCGGACCCTTCCTACGAGCAGTACTTC. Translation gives CASSPDPSYEQYF.

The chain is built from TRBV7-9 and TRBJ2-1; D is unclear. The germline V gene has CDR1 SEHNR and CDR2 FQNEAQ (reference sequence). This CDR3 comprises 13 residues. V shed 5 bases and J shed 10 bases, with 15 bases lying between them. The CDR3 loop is CASSLSTASEQFF. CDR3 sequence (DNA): TGTGCCAGCAGCCTTAGCACGGCGAGCGAGCAGTTCTTC. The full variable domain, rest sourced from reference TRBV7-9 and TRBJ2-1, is DTGVSQNPRHKITKRGQNVTFRCDPISEHNRLYWYRQTLGQGPEFLTYFQNEAQLEKSRLLSDRFSAERPKGSFSTLEIQRTEQGDSAMYLCASSLSTASEQFFGPGTRLTVL.

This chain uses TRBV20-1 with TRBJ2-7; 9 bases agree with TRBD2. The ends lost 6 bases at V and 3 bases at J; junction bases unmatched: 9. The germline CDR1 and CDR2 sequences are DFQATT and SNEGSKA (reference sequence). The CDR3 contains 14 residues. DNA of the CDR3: TGCAGTGCCCAAAGTGGACTAGCGAGCTACGAGCAGTACTTC. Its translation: CSAQSGLASYEQYF.

As DNA, the CDR3 is TGCGCCAGCAGCCAAGATGTGGGAGGTCTAGCGGGGGACAAGAAGACCCAGTACTTC. Translation: CASSQDVGGLAGDKKTQYF. V is TRBV4-1 and J is TRBJ2-5; TRBD2 agrees at 10 bases. Germline CDR1 MGHRA, CDR2 YSYEKL. CDR3 length equals 19 residues. With V trimmed by 0 bases and J by 6 bases, 16 bases remained unmatched.

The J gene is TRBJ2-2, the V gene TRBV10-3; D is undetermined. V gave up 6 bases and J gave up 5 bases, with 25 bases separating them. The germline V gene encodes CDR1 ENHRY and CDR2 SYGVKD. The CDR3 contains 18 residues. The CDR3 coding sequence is TGTGCCATCAGCGACCAAGGGCCACAACCTTTGGAGACCGGGGAGCTGTTTTTT. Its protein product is CAISDQGPQPLETGELFF.

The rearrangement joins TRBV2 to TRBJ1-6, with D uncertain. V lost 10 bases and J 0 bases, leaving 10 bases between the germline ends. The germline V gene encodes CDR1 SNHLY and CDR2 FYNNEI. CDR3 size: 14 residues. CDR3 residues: CATLGSSYNSPLHF. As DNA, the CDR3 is TGTGCCACCTTAGGGAGCTCCTATAATTCACCCCTCCACTTT.

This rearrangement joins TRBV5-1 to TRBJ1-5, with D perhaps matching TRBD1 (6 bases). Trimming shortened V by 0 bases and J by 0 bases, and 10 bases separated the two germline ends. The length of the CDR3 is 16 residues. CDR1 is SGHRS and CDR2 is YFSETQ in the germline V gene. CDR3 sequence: CASSLDGTISNQPQHF. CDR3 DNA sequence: TGCGCCAGCAGCTTGGATGGGACAATTAGCAATCAGCCCCAGCATTTT.

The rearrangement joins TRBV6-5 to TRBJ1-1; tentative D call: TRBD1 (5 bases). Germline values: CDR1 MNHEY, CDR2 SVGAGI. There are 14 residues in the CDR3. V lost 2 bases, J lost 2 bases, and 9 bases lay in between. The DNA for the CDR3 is TGTGCCAGCAGTTACGGAGGGGTAAACACTGAAGCTTTCTTT. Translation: CASSYGGVNTEAFF.

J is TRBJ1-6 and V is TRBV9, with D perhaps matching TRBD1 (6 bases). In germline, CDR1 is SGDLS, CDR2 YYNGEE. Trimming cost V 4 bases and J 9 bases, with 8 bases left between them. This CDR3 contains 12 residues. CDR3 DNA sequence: TGTGCCAGCAGCATACAGGGTTCACCCCTCCACTTT. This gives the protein CASSIQGSPLHF.

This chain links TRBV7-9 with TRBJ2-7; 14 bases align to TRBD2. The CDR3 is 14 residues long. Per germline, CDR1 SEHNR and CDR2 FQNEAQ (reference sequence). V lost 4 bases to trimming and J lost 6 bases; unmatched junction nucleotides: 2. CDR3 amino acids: CASSSTSGRGEQYF. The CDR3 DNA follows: TGTGCCAGCAGCTCGACTAGCGGGAGGGGCGAGCAGTACTTC.